This T cell receptor beta chain was identified during a study of radiotherapy plus CTLA-4 blockade in lung cancer. Study results and caveats: An expansion of tumor-derived TCR clones occurred in blood after radiotherapy plus ipilimumab.

Notes on this clone: Its antigen is unknown. The junction shows a germline mismatch at one end, possibly a read error.

Only in-frame clones appear in the TCRdb table, and some are missing; sequencing was by immunoSEQ multiplex PCR. The sample includes approximately 45,000 clones, roughly 60% of them seen just once. Germline V gives CDR1 KGHSH, CDR2 LQKENI. This CDR3 spans 13 amino acids. Source: peripheral blood, taken from a patient treated with radiotherapy plus ipilimumab. The rearrangement links TRBV18 to TRBJ2-7; TRBD1 matches at 11 bases. The clonotype was recovered from a human donor with non-small cell lung cancer who had a partial response to radiotherapy plus ipilimumab. The DNA for the CDR3 is TGTGCCAGCTCACTAAAGGACAGGGGGCTCCCCGGCTTC. This sequence encodes CASSLKDRGLPGF.